What follows are 5 T cell receptor beta chains derived from one specimen sequenced in a study of Ad26.COV2.S vaccination and SARS-CoV-2 variants. Using immunoSEQ multiplex PCR, the repertoire was profiled, and TCRdb retains in-frame clones only, with some absent. The repertoire consists of some 480,000 clones, with approximately 88% occurring once and the leading ten covering 9.5% to 15%. As for treatment: around 19 received Ad26.COV2.S at low or high dose, single or two shots; 5 received placebo; per-sample allocation not given. Sampling was done on day 63 after the first vaccine or placebo injection. Sequences were derived from peripheral blood, sampled in a trial of Ad26.COV2.S vaccine versus placebo. The receptor set was obtained from a person aged 18-65 years who received the Ad26.COV2.S COVID-19 vaccine or a placebo.

The rearrangement links TRBV19 to TRBJ1-2, with D possibly being TRBD1 (6 bases). The V end lost 5 bases, the J end lost 1 base, and 14 bases lay between the germline ends. Germline CDR1 and CDR2: LNHDA and SQIVND (reference sequence). CDR3 length equals 15 residues. This CDR3 reads CASSVQTGNNYGYTF. CDR3 sequence (DNA): TGTGCCAGTAGTGTTCAAACAGGGAATAACTATGGCTACACCTTC.

CDR3 in DNA: TGTGCCTCGACTCCCAACCAGGGGGCGGGAGGCAATGAGCAGTTCTTC. Protein product: CASTPNQGAGGNEQFF. The rearrangement joins TRBV27 to TRBJ2-1; either TRBD1 or TRBD2 may supply D (8 bases each). Trimming took off 11 bases at V and 6 bases at J, with 26 bases between the two ends. The CDR3 length is 16 residues. Germline-derived CDR1 and CDR2 are MNHEY and SMNVEV (reference sequence).

In the case of this clone: Other nucleotide sequences in the sample specify the same CDR3. This chain joins TRBV6-5 and TRBJ2-7; no firm D call. The CDR3 consists of 15 residues. Between the trimmed V and J ends, which lost 0 bases and 0 bases, there was a span of 9 bases. CDR1 MNHEY and CDR2 SVGAGI come from the germline V gene. The CDR3, as DNA: TGTGCCAGCAGTTACTCGAGAGATAGCTCCTACGAGCAGTACTTC. This encodes CASSYSRDSSYEQYF.

The chain recombines TRBV30 with TRBJ2-5; D is possibly TRBD2 (6 bases). The length of the CDR3 is 15 residues. CDR1 GTSNPN and CDR2 SVGIG come from the germline V gene (reference sequence). V lost 4 bases and J 3 bases, leaving 18 bases between the germline ends. CDR3 sequence (DNA): TGTGCCTGGACAAATTCACGGGGGTGGGAAGAGACCCAGTACTTC. It encodes CAWTNSRGWEETQYF.

The chain's CDR3 is CASSRGLTSYEQYF. The CDR3 DNA follows: TGTGCCAGCAGTCGGGGACTAACTTCCTACGAGCAGTACTTC. The chain is built from TRBV2 and TRBJ2-7; TRBD2 agrees at 7 bases. This CDR3 region has 14 residues. The V segment lost 5 bases and the J segment 1 base; nucleotides outside the gene matches: 5. Germline assignment: CDR1 SNHLY and CDR2 FYNNEI. The variable domain in full, completed from reference TRBV2 and TRBJ2-7, reads EPEVTQTPSHQVTQMGQEVILRCVPISNHLYFYWYRQILGQKVEFLVSFYNNEISEKSEIFDDQFSVERPDGSNFTLKIRSTKLEDSAMYFCASSRGLTSYEQYFGPGTRLTVT.